The present entry profiles one TCR beta chain with its context. Mouse gene names and germline throughout. The sequenced fragment ends 4 residues before the CDR3 boundary, so the rest is inferred from the germline J gene. The data originate from a study of CD8+ T cells in alopecia areata. The CDR3 length is 13 residues. The ends were cut back, 4 bases at V and 3 bases at J, with 9 bases in the middle. The V gene's germline CDR1 is NSHNY and CDR2 SYGAGN. Sorting relied on CD4, CD8alpha, NKG2D, NKG2ACE and other markers applied to pooled cutaneous lymph node cells. Extraction and reverse transcription of RNA yielded cDNA as the sequencing template. Produced via immunoSEQ multiplex PCR; TCRdb's table is partial and in-frame only. Sampling found under 350,000 clones, none seen once.

The V and J genes are TRBV13-1 and TRBJ2-5; no firm D call. This receptor was taken from a C3H/HeJ mouse with alopecia areata. These mice share the MHC haplotype H2-k. Sequenced sample: CD4+ T cells sorted from a lymph node. CDR3 DNA, as far as it was read: TGTGCCAGCAGTCCCAACAGACAAGAC. It yields the protein CASSPNRQD. The CDR3 in its entirety is CASSPNRQDTQYF.